These 12 T cell receptor beta chains were all obtained from the same sample, sequenced in a study of T cells after yellow fever vaccination. Using its own MiXCR run on the 5' RACE reads, TCRdb lists one record per CDR3 protein. Here the sample spans roughly 400,000 distinct CDR3 sequences, around 20% being singletons. Sequencing was performed on PBMCs, taken before the yellow fever booster vaccination. The receptors derive from a man aged 18 to 29 who received the YFV17D yellow fever vaccine.

The genes are TRBV19 and TRBJ1-1; 10 nucleotides agree with TRBD1. The CDR3 totals 15 residues. Germline CDR1 reads LNHDA; CDR2 reads SQIVND (reference sequence). V trimming: 5 bases; J trimming: 3 bases; junction bases outside the gene matches: 6. The CDR3 DNA reads TGTGCCAGTAGTTCCCGGACAGGGGGTTACACTGAAGCTTTCTTT. This encodes CASSSRTGGYTEAFF.

The chain carries TRBV7-7 and TRBJ2-2; D remains unclear. Germline values: CDR1 SSHAT, CDR2 FNYEAQ (reference sequence). CDR3 length: 13 amino acids. V shed 5 bases and J shed 6 bases, with 10 bases lying between them. The CDR3: CASSARHPGELFF. Written as DNA, the CDR3 is TGTGCCAGCAGCGCGAGACATCCCGGGGAGCTGTTTTTT.

This clonotype was seen a few times. The genes are TRBV6-5 and TRBJ2-5; no reliable D call. V dropped 0 bases and J dropped 1 base, with 9 bases sitting between them. In germline, CDR1 is MNHEY, CDR2 SVGAGI. This CDR3 spans 15 amino acids. The chain's CDR3 is CASSYSISRQETQYF. CDR3 DNA sequence: TGTGCCAGCAGTTACTCGATATCCCGCCAAGAGACCCAGTACTTC.

J is TRBJ2-3 and V is TRBV5-1, with D perhaps being TRBD1 or TRBD2 (7 bases each). The CDR3 length is 15 residues. CDR1 and CDR2 from the germline V gene are SGHRS and YFSETQ. Trimming removed 4 bases from V and 3 bases from J, with 15 bases in between. The CDR3 DNA follows: TGCGCCAGCAGCATTAGACAGGGAGGGACAGATACGCAGTATTTT. Protein product: CASSIRQGGTDTQYF.

On this clonotype itself: The junction and the germline gene differ at one end; a read error may be behind it. The chain links TRBV7-7 to TRBJ2-5, with D perhaps TRBD2 (5 bases). Germline lookup yields CDR1 SSHAT and CDR2 FNYEAQ (reference sequence). This CDR3 comprises 14 residues. CDR3 DNA sequence: TGTGCTAGCAGCTTGAGGGTCGTGGGGGAGACCCAGTACTTC. Translation: CASSLRVVGETQYF.

V usage is TRBV5-1 and J usage is TRBJ2-3, with TRBD1 matching 8 bases. V was pared by 4 bases and J by 1 base, with 5 bases of the junction left unmatched. CDR1 is SGHRS and CDR2 is YFSETQ in the germline V gene. The CDR3 is made up of 15 amino acids. The CDR3 protein is CASSPTGQGTDTQYF. CDR3 in DNA: TGCGCCAGCAGCCCAACGGGACAGGGCACAGATACGCAGTATTTT.

The chain uses TRBV5-1 and TRBJ2-5; D may be TRBD2 (5 bases). CDR1 is SGHRS and CDR2 is YFSETQ in the germline V gene. V lost 0 bases to trimming and J lost 5 bases, with 11 bases between them. The CDR3 has 14 residues. Here the CDR3 reads CASSLDGGLETQYF. In DNA form, the CDR3 reads TGCGCCAGCAGCTTGGATGGAGGTTTGGAGACCCAGTACTTC.

The chain joins TRBV14 to TRBJ2-5; a possible D gene is TRBD1 (6 bases). Germline V gene lookup returns CDR1 SGHDN and CDR2 FVKESK. This CDR3 spans 13 amino acids. The ends were cut back, 8 bases at V and 1 base at J, with 11 bases in the middle. DNA of the CDR3: TGTGCCAGCGCACAGGGTTTCCAAGAGACCCAGTACTTC. Protein: CASAQGFQETQYF.

The table lists this clonotype with a few counts. This chain links TRBV12-3 or TRBV12-4 with TRBJ2-1, with 7 positions matching TRBD2. V lost 6 bases, J lost 11 bases, and 10 bases stayed unmatched. This CDR3 region has 13 residues. In DNA form, the CDR3 reads TGTGCCAGCAGCGAGGGGACTATAAACAAGCAGTTCTTC. Its protein product is CASSEGTINKQFF.

The chain recombines TRBV11-2 with TRBJ1-1, with D possibly being TRBD1 (5 bases). V was shortened by 5 bases and J by 6 bases, with 13 bases between the two germline ends. The CDR3 runs to 13 residues. Germline lookup yields CDR1 SGHAT and CDR2 FQNNGV. CDR3 loop: CASSRGRTPEAFF. The CDR3 DNA reads TGTGCCAGCAGCAGGGGCCGCACCCCTGAAGCTTTCTTT. The full variable domain, in which reference TRBV11-2 and TRBJ1-1 provide the parts outside the CDR3, is EAGVAQSPRYKIIEKRQSVAFWCNPISGHATLYWYQQILGQGPKLLIQFQNNGVVDDSQLPKDRFSAERLKGVDSTLKIQPAKLEDSAVYLCASSRGRTPEAFFGQGTRLTVV.

The sample holds a few counts of this clonotype. The J gene is TRBJ1-5, the V gene TRBV5-5; D is undetermined. This CDR3 has 13 amino acids. The germline gives CDR1 SGHKS, CDR2 YYEKEE (reference sequence). Trimming removed 2 bases from V and 7 bases from J, with 10 bases in between. In nucleotides, the CDR3 is TGTGCCAGCAGCTTTGTTGCGGAACAGCCCCAGCATTTT. Its translation: CASSFVAEQPQHF.

This clonotype was seen a handful of times. The gene calls are TRBV7-8 and TRBJ2-5; perhaps TRBD2 as D (6 bases). V was pared by 5 bases and J by 7 bases, with 20 bases between. The CDR3 loop spans 15 amino acids. CDR1 and CDR2 from the germline V gene are SGHVS and FQNEAQ. The CDR3: CASSDSTGTGGTQYF. Written as DNA, the CDR3 is TGTGCCAGCAGCGACAGCACGGGGACCGGGGGGACCCAGTACTTC. Variable domain in full (rest from reference TRBV7-8 and TRBJ2-5): GAGVSQSPRYKVAKRGQDVALRCDPISGHVSLFWYQQALGQGPEFLTYFQNEAQLDKSGLPSDRFFAERPEGSVSTLKIQRTQQEDSAVYLCASSDSTGTGGTQYFGPGTRLLVL.